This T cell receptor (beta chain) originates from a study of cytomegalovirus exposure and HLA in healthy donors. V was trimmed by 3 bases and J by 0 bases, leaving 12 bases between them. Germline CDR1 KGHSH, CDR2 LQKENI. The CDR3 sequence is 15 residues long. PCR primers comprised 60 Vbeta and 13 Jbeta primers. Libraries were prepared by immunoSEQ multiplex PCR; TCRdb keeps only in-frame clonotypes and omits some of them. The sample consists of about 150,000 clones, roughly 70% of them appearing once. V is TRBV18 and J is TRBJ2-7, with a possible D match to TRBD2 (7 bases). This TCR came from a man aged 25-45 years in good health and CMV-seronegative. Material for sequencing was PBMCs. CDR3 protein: CASSPTGTNSYEQYF. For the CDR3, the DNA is TGTGCCAGCTCACCCACAGGGACTAACTCCTACGAGCAGTACTTC.